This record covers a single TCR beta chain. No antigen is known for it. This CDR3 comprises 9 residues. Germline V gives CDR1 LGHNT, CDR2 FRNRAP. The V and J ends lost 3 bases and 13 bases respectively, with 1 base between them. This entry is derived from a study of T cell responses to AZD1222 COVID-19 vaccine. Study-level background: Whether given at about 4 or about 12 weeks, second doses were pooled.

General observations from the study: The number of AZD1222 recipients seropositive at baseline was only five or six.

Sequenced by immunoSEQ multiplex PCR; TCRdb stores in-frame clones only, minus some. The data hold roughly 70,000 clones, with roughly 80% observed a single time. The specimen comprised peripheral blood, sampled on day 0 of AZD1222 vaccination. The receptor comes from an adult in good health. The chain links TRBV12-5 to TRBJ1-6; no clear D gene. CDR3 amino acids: CASGFPLHF. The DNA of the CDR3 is TGTGCTAGTGGTTTTCCCCTCCACTTT. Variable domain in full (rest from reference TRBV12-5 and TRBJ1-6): DARVTQTPRHKVTEMGQEVTMRCQPILGHNTVFWYRQTMMQGLELLAYFRNRAPLDDSGMPKDRFSAEMPDATLATLKIQPSEPRDSAVYFCASGFPLHFGNGTRLTVT.